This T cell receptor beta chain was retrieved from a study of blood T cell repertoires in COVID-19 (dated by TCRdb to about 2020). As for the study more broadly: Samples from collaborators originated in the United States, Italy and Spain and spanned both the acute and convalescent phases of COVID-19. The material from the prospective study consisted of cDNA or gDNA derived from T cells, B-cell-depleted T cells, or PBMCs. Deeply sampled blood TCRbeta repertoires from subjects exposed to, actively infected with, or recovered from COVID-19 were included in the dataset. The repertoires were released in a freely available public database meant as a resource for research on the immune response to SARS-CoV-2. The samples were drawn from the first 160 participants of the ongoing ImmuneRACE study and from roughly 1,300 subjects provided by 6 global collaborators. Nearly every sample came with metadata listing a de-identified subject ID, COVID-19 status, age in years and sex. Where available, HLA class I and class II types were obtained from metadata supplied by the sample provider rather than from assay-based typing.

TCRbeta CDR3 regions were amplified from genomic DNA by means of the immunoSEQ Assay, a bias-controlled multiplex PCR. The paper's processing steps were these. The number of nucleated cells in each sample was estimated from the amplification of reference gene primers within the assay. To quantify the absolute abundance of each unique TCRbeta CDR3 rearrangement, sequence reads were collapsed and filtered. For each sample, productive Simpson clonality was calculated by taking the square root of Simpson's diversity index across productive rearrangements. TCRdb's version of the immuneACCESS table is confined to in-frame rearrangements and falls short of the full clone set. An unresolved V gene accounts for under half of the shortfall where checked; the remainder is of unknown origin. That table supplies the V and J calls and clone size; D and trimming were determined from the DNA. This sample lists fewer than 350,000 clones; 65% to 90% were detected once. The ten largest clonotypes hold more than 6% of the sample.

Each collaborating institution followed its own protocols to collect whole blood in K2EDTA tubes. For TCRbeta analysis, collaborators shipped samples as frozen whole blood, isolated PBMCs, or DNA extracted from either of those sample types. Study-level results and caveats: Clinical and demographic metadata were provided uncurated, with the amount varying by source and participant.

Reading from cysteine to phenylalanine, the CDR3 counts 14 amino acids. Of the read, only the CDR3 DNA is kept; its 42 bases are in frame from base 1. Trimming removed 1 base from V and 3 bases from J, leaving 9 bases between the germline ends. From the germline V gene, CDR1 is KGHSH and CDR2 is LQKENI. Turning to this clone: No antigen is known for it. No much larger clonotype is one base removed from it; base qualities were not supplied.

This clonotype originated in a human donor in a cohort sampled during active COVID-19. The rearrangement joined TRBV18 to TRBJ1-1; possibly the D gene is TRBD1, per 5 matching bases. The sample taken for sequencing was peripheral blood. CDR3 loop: CASSPQGRDTEAFF. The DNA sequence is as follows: TGTGCCAGCTCACCACAGGGGAGGGACACTGAAGCTTTCTTT.